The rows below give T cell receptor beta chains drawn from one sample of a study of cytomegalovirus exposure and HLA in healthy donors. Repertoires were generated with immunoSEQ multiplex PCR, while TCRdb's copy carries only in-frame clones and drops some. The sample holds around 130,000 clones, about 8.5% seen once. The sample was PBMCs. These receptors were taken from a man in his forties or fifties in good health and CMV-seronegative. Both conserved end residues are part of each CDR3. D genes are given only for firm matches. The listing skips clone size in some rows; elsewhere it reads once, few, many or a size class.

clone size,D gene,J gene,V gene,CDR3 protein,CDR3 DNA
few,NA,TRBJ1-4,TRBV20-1,CGLGLEKLFF,TGCGGGCTGGGGCTTGAAAAACTGTTTTTT
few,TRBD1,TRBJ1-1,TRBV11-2,CASSSGTGGLSTEAFF,TGTGCCAGCAGCTCCGGGACAGGGGGCTTGAGCACTGAAGCTTTCTTT
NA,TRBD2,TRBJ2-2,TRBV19,CASSITSGGAGELFF,TGTGCCAGTAGTATTACTAGCGGGGGGGCCGGGGAGCTGTTTTTT
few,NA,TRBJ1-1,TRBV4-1,CASSQMRDTEAFF,TGCGCCAGCAGCCAAATGCGTGACACTGAAGCTTTCTTT
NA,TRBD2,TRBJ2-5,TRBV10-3,CAVGARGGETQYF,TGTGCCGTCGGTGCTCGGGGGGGGGAGACCCAGTACTTC
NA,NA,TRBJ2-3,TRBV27,CASSPRGGSTDTQYF,TGTGCCAGCAGCCCCCGAGGGGGTAGCACAGATACGCAGTATTTT
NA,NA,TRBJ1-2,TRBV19,CASNGKNSNYYGYTF,TGTGCCAGTAACGGGAAGAACTCGAACTACTATGGCTACACCTTC
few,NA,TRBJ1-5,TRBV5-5,CASSRRESNQPQHF,TGTGCCAGCAGCCGGAGGGAATCGAATCAGCCCCAGCATTTT
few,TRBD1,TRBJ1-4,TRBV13,CASSQGQGGEKLFF,TGTGCCAGCAGTCAGGGACAGGGAGGAGAAAAACTGTTTTTT
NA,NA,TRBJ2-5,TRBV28,CASSSRLGEAQYF,TGTGCCAGCAGTTCCCGACTTGGGGAGGCCCAGTACTTC
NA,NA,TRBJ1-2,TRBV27,CASSQDTLYGYTF,TGTGCCAGCAGTCAAGACACCCTCTATGGCTACACCTTC
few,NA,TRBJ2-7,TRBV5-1,CASSLGAGAAYEQYF,TGCGCCAGCAGCTTGGGGGCAGGGGCCGCCTACGAGCAGTACTTC
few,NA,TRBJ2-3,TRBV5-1,CASSSSDFPSTDTQYF,TGCGCCAGCAGCTCCTCGGACTTCCCCAGCACAGATACGCAGTATTTT
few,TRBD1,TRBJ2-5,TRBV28,CASSFVDREETQYF,TGTGCCAGCAGTTTTGTGGACAGGGAAGAGACCCAGTACTTC
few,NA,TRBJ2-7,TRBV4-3,CASSQDRYGQSYEQYF,TGCGCCAGCAGCCAAGATCGTTATGGACAGAGCTACGAGCAGTACTTC
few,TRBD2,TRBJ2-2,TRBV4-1,CASSQGLFGLANTGELFF,TGCGCCAGCAGCCAAGGTTTATTCGGACTAGCGAACACCGGGGAGCTGTTTTTT
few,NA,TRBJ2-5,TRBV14,CASSQASYVFFQETQYF,TGTGCCAGCAGCCAAGCGAGCTACGTTTTTTTTCAAGAGACCCAGTACTTC
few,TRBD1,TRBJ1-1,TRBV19,CASLQGAGTEAFF,TGTGCCAGTCTACAGGGGGCAGGAACTGAAGCTTTCTTT
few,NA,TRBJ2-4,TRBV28,CASTSGGVLDIQYF,TGTGCCAGCACCTCAGGAGGGGTTCTGGACATTCAGTACTTC
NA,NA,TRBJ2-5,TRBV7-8,CASSLELQETQYF,TGTGCCAGCAGCTTAGAACTACAAGAGACCCAGTACTTC
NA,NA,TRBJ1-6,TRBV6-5,CASNKAGYNSPLYF,TGTGCCAGCAATAAGGCGGGTTATAATTCACCCCTCTACTTT
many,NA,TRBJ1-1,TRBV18,CASSSGFGGVKGTEAFF,TGTGCCAGCTCTTCCGGGTTCGGGGGAGTGAAGGGCACTGAAGCTTTCTTT
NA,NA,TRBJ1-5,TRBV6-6,CASNAQTGNQPQHF,TGTGCCAGCAATGCCCAAACGGGCAATCAGCCCCAGCATTTT
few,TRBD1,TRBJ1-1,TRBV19,CASSIGGTGGTEAFF,TGTGCCAGTAGTATAGGGGGCACAGGGGGCACTGAAGCTTTCTTT
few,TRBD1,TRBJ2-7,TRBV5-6,CASSLGTGGREQYF,TGTGCCAGCAGCTTGGGGACAGGGGGCCGGGAGCAGTACTTC
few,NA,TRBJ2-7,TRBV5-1,CASSLELSSYEQYF,TGCGCCAGCAGCTTGGAACTGAGCTCCTACGAGCAGTACTTC
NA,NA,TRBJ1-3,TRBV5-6,CASSSTGPGTIYF,TGTGCCAGCAGCTCGACAGGACCTGGCACCATATATTTT
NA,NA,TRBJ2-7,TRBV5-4,CASSFTQGYEQYF,TGTGCCAGCAGCTTTACCCAGGGTTACGAGCAGTACTTC
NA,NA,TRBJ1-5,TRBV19,CASSLGQGNNQPQHF,TGTGCCAGTAGTCTCGGGCAGGGTAACAATCAGCCCCAGCATTTT
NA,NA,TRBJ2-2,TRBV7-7,CASSSMEGGSPAGELFF,TGTGCCAGCAGCTCGATGGAGGGGGGGAGTCCGGCCGGGGAGCTGTTTTTT
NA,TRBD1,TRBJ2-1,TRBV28,CAIARQGVYNEQFF,TGTGCCATCGCCAGACAGGGGGTTTACAATGAGCAGTTCTTC
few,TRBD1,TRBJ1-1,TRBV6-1,CASSPQTGWLTEAFF,TGTGCCAGCAGCCCCCAGACAGGGTGGTTAACTGAAGCTTTCTTT
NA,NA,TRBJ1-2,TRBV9,CASSAQGIGNYGYTF,TGTGCCAGCAGCGCCCAGGGTATCGGTAACTATGGCTACACCTTC
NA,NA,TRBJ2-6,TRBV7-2,CASSPGWTNVLTF,TGTGCCAGCAGCCCCGGGTGGACCAACGTCCTGACTTTC
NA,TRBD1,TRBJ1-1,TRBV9,CASSAYRWGQGGKGKMNTEAFF,TGTGCCAGCAGCGCCTATCGTTGGGGACAGGGTGGTAAAGGGAAGATGAACACTGAAGCTTTCTTT
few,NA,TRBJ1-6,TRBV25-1,CASTRHDSRNSPLHF,TGTGCCAGCACTCGACACGACAGCCGAAATTCACCCCTCCACTTT
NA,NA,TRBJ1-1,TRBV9,CASNPGGNTEAFF,TGTGCCAGCAACCCCGGAGGGAACACTGAAGCTTTCTTT
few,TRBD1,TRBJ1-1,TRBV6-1,CASSLQGPMNTEAFF,TGTGCCAGCAGTCTACAGGGGCCCATGAACACTGAAGCTTTCTTT
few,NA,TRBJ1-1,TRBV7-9,CASSGQLNTEAFF,TGTGCCAGCAGTGGACAGCTCAACACTGAAGCTTTCTTT
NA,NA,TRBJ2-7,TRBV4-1,CASSQEGRGTYEQYF,TGCGCCAGCAGCCAAGAGGGAAGGGGAACCTACGAGCAGTACTTC